The entry that follows covers one TCR beta chain sequence. What it recognizes is unknown. The germline gives CDR1 MDHEN, CDR2 SYDVKM. Germline trimming cut 3 bases from V and 2 bases from J; bases unmatched to any gene: 10. The CDR3 totals 16 residues. This entry is derived from a study of OX40 agonist ivuxolimab in advanced cancers. In the study overall: Ivuxolimab, which is an agonistic anti-OX40 (CD134) antibody, was administered to the patients. Regarding the study as a whole: Among T cells, CD8+ cells averaged more expanded clones than CD4+ cells.

The method was immunoSEQ multiplex PCR; TCRdb's version includes in-frame clones alone and lacks a portion of them. Counted here are approximately 54,000 clones, roughly 90% occurring once; the ten biggest clones make up about 9%. Systemic immunosuppression or a history of autoimmune disease excluded patients. V is TRBV28 and J is TRBJ2-7; 7 positions agree with TRBD2. Here the sequenced sample was CD4+ or CD8+ T cells sorted from blood, taken in a trial of the OX40 agonist ivuxolimab. The source of this sequence is an adult with an advanced solid tumor such as melanoma, head and neck, liver or kidney cancer. The CDR3 protein is CASSFYMREPTYEQYF. The CDR3, as DNA: TGTGCCAGCAGTTTTTATATGCGGGAGCCCACCTACGAGCAGTACTTC.